Following are 18 T cell receptor beta chains from one sample sequenced in a study of blood T cell repertoires in COVID-19. Clones were sequenced by immunoSEQ multiplex PCR, and TCRdb holds only the in-frame ones, with some missing. The data show around 170,000 clones, roughly 87% seen once. Sequencing input: peripheral blood. These receptors all come from a man between 18 and 29 years old who had recovered from COVID-19.

The CDR3 reads CASSLGDFENSPLHF. In DNA, the CDR3 is TGTGCCAGCAGCTTAGGGGACTTTGAGAATTCACCCCTCCACTTT. The chain combines TRBV11-2 with TRBJ1-6; D is perhaps TRBD1 (5 bases). Per germline, CDR1 SGHAT and CDR2 FQNNGV. Trimming removed 1 base from V and 7 bases from J, with 11 bases in between. CDR3 length: 15 amino acids.

This clone was seen only once. This chain links TRBV7-2 with TRBJ2-3; 8 bases fit TRBD1. The V segment lost 6 bases and the J segment 3 bases; nucleotides outside the gene matches: 5. Germline assignment: CDR1 SGHTA and CDR2 FQGNSA. The CDR3 sequence is 14 residues long. CDR3 DNA sequence: TGTGCCAGCAGTAGACAGGGGACGACAGATACGCAGTATTTT. Translating gives CASSRQGTTDTQYF.

This rearrangement joins TRBV7-9 to TRBJ2-7; 7 bases agree with TRBD1. The CDR3 spans 14 residues. V shed 2 bases, J shed 2 bases, and the junction held 3 bases outside the gene matches. Germline V CDR1 and CDR2: SEHNR, FQNEAQ (reference sequence). In DNA form, the CDR3 reads TGTGCCAGCAGCTTAAACAGGGGCACCTACGAGCAGTACTTC. This codes for CASSLNRGTYEQYF.

The chain carries TRBV7-8 and TRBJ1-6; 9 bases are shared with TRBD1. The CDR3 is 14 residues long. Looked up from germline, CDR1 is SGHVS and CDR2 is FQNEAQ. With V trimmed by 5 bases and J by 10 bases, 6 bases remained unmatched. CDR3 sequence: CASSAGTGRSPLHF. As DNA, the CDR3 is TGTGCCAGCAGCGCGGGGACAGGGAGGTCACCCCTCCACTTT.

The chain uses TRBV6-5 and TRBJ1-3, with D uncertain. With 7 bases removed from V and 2 bases from J, the gap between germline ends came to 15 bases. Germline loops: CDR1 MNHEY, CDR2 SVGAGI. The CDR3 consists of 15 residues. As DNA, the CDR3 is TGTGCCAGCACCCCGGGAGGTAGTCCTGGAAACACCATATATTTT. It codes for CASTPGGSPGNTIYF.

V and J are TRBV7-2 and TRBJ2-7; 7 nucleotides line up with TRBD2. The CDR3 loop spans 15 amino acids. The germline gives CDR1 SGHTA, CDR2 FQGNSA. Losses at the gene ends were 7 bases for V and 6 bases for J; bases not matched to a gene: 15. Here the CDR3 reads CASTRQVGGTFEQYF. The CDR3 nucleotides read TGTGCCAGCACCCGCCAAGTGGGGGGGACCTTCGAGCAGTACTTC.

The chain is built from TRBV5-4 and TRBJ1-2; D uncertain. V lost 3 bases to trimming and J lost 6 bases, with 18 bases between them. This CDR3 has 15 residues. CDR1 is SGHNT and CDR2 is YYREEE in the germline V gene (reference sequence). CDR3 protein: CASSSALEVRNGYTF. CDR3 coding DNA: TGTGCCAGCAGCTCTGCTTTGGAGGTCCGGAATGGCTACACCTTC.

The chain employs TRBV7-2 and TRBJ1-1, with 8 bases identical to TRBD1. V lost 5 bases, J lost 7 bases, and 12 bases stayed unmatched. The CDR3 consists of 15 residues. Germline assignment: CDR1 SGHTA and CDR2 FQGNSA. The CDR3 DNA reads as TGTGCCAGCAGCCCGCGGACAGGGATTATAAGTGAAGCTTTCTTT. Protein sequence: CASSPRTGIISEAFF.

The chain uses TRBV5-6 and TRBJ1-1; D ambiguous. The CDR3 has 14 amino acids. Between the trimmed V and J ends, which lost 1 base and 1 base, there was a span of 8 bases. The germline V gene has CDR1 SGHDT and CDR2 YYEEEE. The CDR3 region has the DNA TGTGCCAGCAGCTTGAGGCAGGCGAACACTGAAGCTTTCTTT. It encodes CASSLRQANTEAFF.

The rearrangement links TRBV3-1 (or the pseudogene TRBV3-2) to TRBJ2-1; no firm D call. Germline V gene sequence: CDR1 LGHDT, CDR2 YNNKEL (reference sequence). CDR3 length: 13 amino acids. Trimming removed 5 bases from V and 1 base from J, with 6 bases in between. This CDR3 is CASSFGSYNEQFF. CDR3 DNA: TGTGCCAGCAGCTTCGGGTCCTACAATGAGCAGTTCTTC.

This chain joins TRBV30 and TRBJ1-3; D gene ambiguous. V lost 1 base and J lost 0, with 16 bases in between. The CDR3 loop spans 17 amino acids. Germline V gene lookup returns CDR1 GTSNPN and CDR2 SVGIG (reference sequence). The CDR3 nucleotides read TGTGCCTGGAGTGATCCTAGGACTGAAAGCTCTGGAAACACCATATATTTT. It codes for CAWSDPRTESSGNTIYF.

The chain couples TRBV25-1 to TRBJ1-6; D remains ambiguous. The germline V and J ends were trimmed by 3 bases and 4 bases, with 13 bases remaining between them. Germline V gene sequence: CDR1 MGHDK, CDR2 SYGVNS. The CDR3 extends over 16 amino acids. DNA of the CDR3: TGTGCCAGCAGTGATTACGGAACCGGGTATAATTCACCCCTCCACTTT. Translation gives CASSDYGTGYNSPLHF. The full variable domain, in which reference TRBV25-1 and TRBJ1-6 provide the parts outside the CDR3, is EADIYQTPRYLVIGTGKKITLECSQTMGHDKMYWYQQDPGMELHLIHYSYGVNSTEKGDLSSESTVSRIRTEHFPLTLESARPSHTSQYLCASSDYGTGYNSPLHFGNGTRLTVT.

CDR3 amino acids: CAWNQGFEAFF. The CDR3 nucleotides read TGTGCCTGGAACCAGGGATTCGAAGCTTTCTTT. The chain employs TRBV30 and TRBJ1-1, with D possibly being TRBD1 (5 bases). The CDR3 extends over 11 amino acids. CDR1 and CDR2 (germline): GTSNPN, SVGIG (reference sequence). Trimming removed 4 bases from V and 8 bases from J, with 11 bases in between.

The chain combines TRBV5-8 with TRBJ2-7; TRBD2 is a possible D gene (5 bases). Germline CDR1 is SGHTS and CDR2 is YDEGEE. This CDR3 is 15 amino acids long. Trimming cost V 1 base and J 7 bases, with 18 bases left between them. The CDR3 nucleotides are TGTGCCAGCAGCTTGTCGGGGAGAACGGCGGAGGAGCAGTACTTC. Encoded protein: CASSLSGRTAEEQYF.

J is TRBJ2-7 and V is TRBV16; maybe TRBD2 (6 bases). Trimming pared 3 bases from V and 4 bases from J, leaving 16 bases between. The germline CDR1 and CDR2 sequences are KGHSY and FQNENV. The CDR3 totals 15 residues. CDR3 amino acids: CASSQGGPHGYEQYF. DNA of the CDR3: TGTGCCAGCAGCCAGGGAGGACCCCATGGGTACGAGCAGTACTTC.

The gene calls are TRBV10-3 and TRBJ1-6, with D tentatively TRBD1 (6 bases). The CDR3 consists of 13 residues. The V and J ends lost 6 bases and 5 bases respectively, with 8 bases between them. CDR1 and CDR2 from the germline V gene are ENHRY and SYGVKD. The CDR3 DNA is TGTGCCATCAGGGACAGTCATAATTCACCCCTCCACTTT. It yields the protein CAIRDSHNSPLHF.

V gene TRBV6-4 combines with J gene TRBJ1-1, with 7 bases fitting TRBD1. The CDR3 length is 14 residues. Trimming at V came to 9 bases and at J to 6 bases, leaving 13 bases not matched to a gene. From germline, CDR1 is MRHNA and CDR2 SNTAGT. The CDR3: CASRTGPGNAEAFF. CDR3 coding DNA: TGTGCCAGTCGGACAGGACCGGGGAATGCTGAAGCTTTCTTT.

The CDR3 DNA is TGTGCCACCCGGGGTGAGGGAGGGACAGATACGCAGTATTTT. As protein: CATRGEGGTDTQYF. The chain has TRBV24-1 and TRBJ2-3, with 7 bases fitting TRBD2. This CDR3 is built from 14 residues. Germline V lookup: CDR1 KGHDR, CDR2 SFDVKD. Trimming removed 9 bases from V and 3 bases from J; junction bases left unmatched: 8.